Listed below are T cell receptor beta chains from one sample, sequenced in a study of blood T cell repertoires in COVID-19. Some clones are missing from TCRdb's copy, which holds only in-frame ones; the method was immunoSEQ multiplex PCR. The sample has 120,000 to 150,000 clones, 70% to 90% seen once. The sample consisted of peripheral blood. These receptors originate from a woman between 55 and 75 years old with COVID-19, enrolled during active disease. The CDR3 runs from the conserved cysteine through the conserved F or W. A D gene is named only where the DNA matches it firmly. Rows give clone size only sometimes, using once, few, many, or a class for an expanded clone.

>TRBV2|TRBJ2-5|TRBD1|NA
TGTGCCAGCAGTGATCCAGGGACAGCGAGTAGGGAGACCCAGTACTTC
CASSDPGTASRETQYF
>TRBV18|TRBJ2-5|NA|NA
TGTGCCAGCTCACCACGGACACTTCTTAATCAAGAGACCCAGTACTTC
CASSPRTLLNQETQYF
>TRBV13|TRBJ2-1|TRBD2|NA
TGTGCCAGCAGCTTAGGTATGCTAGCGGGGGGCAAGGTCTTC
CASSLGMLAGGKVF
>TRBV2|TRBJ2-3|NA|once
TGTGCCAGCAGGCTAGCTAATACGCAGTATTTT
CASRLANTQYF
>TRBV5-8|TRBJ2-7|NA|NA
TGTGCCAGCAACCTAAGATGGGGGGATGACTACGAGCAGTACTTC
CASNLRWGDDYEQYF
>TRBV11-2|TRBJ1-2|TRBD1|many
TGTGCCAGCAGCACCCGGACAGGGTACGATGGCTACACCTTC
CASSTRTGYDGYTF
>TRBV30|TRBJ1-4|NA|once
TGTGCCTGGGCGGAGGCAACTAATGAAAAACTGTTTTTT
CAWAEATNEKLFF
>TRBV20-1|TRBJ2-4|NA|NA
TGCAGTGCTAGTAAGGAGGCCAAAAACATTCAGTACTTC
CSASKEAKNIQYF
>TRBV11-2|TRBJ1-2|NA|NA
TGTGCCAGCAGCTTAGTTGGAGGGCAAACGCATGGCTACACCTTC
CASSLVGGQTHGYTF
>TRBV28|TRBJ1-2|TRBD1|NA
TGTGCCAGCAGTCCTTCGACAGGGCTTTATGGCTACACCTTC
CASSPSTGLYGYTF
>TRBV4-3|TRBJ2-7|TRBD1|NA
TGCGCCAGCAGCCAGCAACGGGACAGCTACGAGCAGTACTTC
CASSQQRDSYEQYF
>TRBV11-2|TRBJ1-2|TRBD1|NA
TGTGCCAGCAGCCCGGGACAGACCTATGGCTACACCTTC
CASSPGQTYGYTF
>TRBV7-9|TRBJ2-1|TRBD2|few
TGTGCCAGCAGCCCCCGACTAGCGGGGGGTAATGAGCAGTTCTTC
CASSPRLAGGNEQFF
>TRBV2|TRBJ2-1|TRBD2|NA
TGTGCCAGCAAGTTCCCGGCGGGGGGGCGCAATGAGCAGTTCTTC
CASKFPAGGRNEQFF
>TRBV14|TRBJ2-3|TRBD2|NA
TGTGCCAGCAGCCAAGTTCGAGGACTAGACCGCACAGATACGCAGTATTTT
CASSQVRGLDRTDTQYF